These T cell receptor beta chains were read from a single sample in a study of cytomegalovirus exposure and HLA in healthy donors. The repertoire was sequenced with immunoSEQ multiplex PCR; TCRdb's copy has only in-frame clones and lacks some. The profile shows about 200,000 clones, around 78% of them singletons. Sequencing used PBMCs. The source of these receptors is a woman aged 30 to 39 in good health and CMV-seropositive. Both conserved end residues are part of each CDR3. A D gene is named only where the DNA matches it firmly. Rows give clone size only sometimes, using once, few, many, or a class for an expanded clone.

>.|.|TRBV28|TRBJ1-1
CASEGTGTEAFF
TGTGCCAGCGAGGGAACGGGCACTGAAGCTTTCTTT
>.|.|TRBV19|TRBJ1-1
CASSIGGGWGTEAFF
TGTGCCAGTAGTATTGGAGGAGGGTGGGGCACTGAAGCTTTCTTT
>few|.|TRBV7-9|TRBJ2-6
CASSLRPGSGANVLTF
TGTGCCAGCAGCTTACGGCCGGGCTCTGGGGCCAACGTCCTGACTTTC
>.|.|TRBV7-2|TRBJ1-1
CASSLPTAGTEAFF
TGTGCCAGCAGCTTACCGACCGCGGGCACTGAAGCTTTCTTT
>.|TRBD1|TRBV11-1|TRBJ2-1
CASSFRSDRVYNEQFF
TGTGCCAGCAGCTTTAGATCCGACAGGGTCTACAATGAGCAGTTCTTC
>.|TRBD2|TRBV2|TRBJ2-7
CASRGAGDYEQYF
TGTGCCAGCCGTGGGGCGGGGGACTACGAGCAGTACTTC
>.|.|TRBV7-3|TRBJ1-2
CASSPSGGAVGYTF
TGTGCCAGCAGCCCGAGCGGGGGGGCAGTGGGCTACACCTTC
>.|.|TRBV30|TRBJ1-5
CAWNERENQPQHF
TGTGCCTGGAACGAGCGGGAAAATCAGCCCCAGCATTTT
>many|.|TRBV5-6|TRBJ2-5
CASSFGSWETQYF
TGTGCCAGCAGCTTCGGTAGCTGGGAGACCCAGTACTTC
>.|TRBD2|TRBV2|TRBJ2-7
CATGGAYEQYF
TGTGCCACCGGGGGGGCCTACGAGCAGTACTTC
>once|.|TRBV4-3|TRBJ2-5
CASSRTSTREETQYF
TGCGCCAGCAGCCGAACTAGCACCAGGGAAGAGACCCAGTACTTC
>.|TRBD1|TRBV27|TRBJ2-1
CASSYDRGSYNEQFF
TGTGCCAGCAGTTACGACAGGGGCTCCTACAATGAGCAGTTCTTC
>.|.|TRBV6-6|TRBJ1-4
CASSYSGSGNEKLFF
TGTGCCAGCAGTTACTCCGGGTCGGGTAATGAAAAACTGTTTTTT
>.|TRBD1|TRBV19|TRBJ1-1
CASSLQGVRSEAFF
TGTGCCAGTAGTCTCCAGGGGGTCCGCAGTGAAGCTTTCTTT
>.|TRBD2|TRBV9|TRBJ2-1
CASSDAGGPYNEQFF
TGTGCCAGCAGTGACGCGGGGGGGCCCTACAATGAGCAGTTCTTC
>.|.|TRBV6-6|TRBJ2-7
CASRRQTYEQYF
TGTGCCAGCAGGAGACAGACTTACGAGCAGTACTTC
>.|.|TRBV6-5|TRBJ1-1
CASSYSGRTRPEAFF
TGTGCCAGCAGTTACTCGGGCCGGACTAGGCCTGAAGCTTTCTTT
>.|TRBD1|TRBV11-1|TRBJ1-1
CASSRTGGTEAFF
TGTGCCAGCAGCCGGACAGGGGGCACTGAAGCTTTTTTT
>.|TRBD1|TRBV2|TRBJ2-1
CASSRQGAYNEQFF
TGTGCCAGCAGTCGGCAGGGGGCCTACAATGAGCAGTTCTTC
>few|TRBD1|TRBV7-9|TRBJ2-7
CASSLADLGGLEQYF
TGTGCCAGCAGCTTAGCGGATTTAGGGGGCCTCGAGCAGTACTTC
>.|.|TRBV30|TRBJ2-7
CAWSGGSGSYEQYF
TGTGCCTGGAGTGGTGGTAGCGGAAGCTACGAGCAGTACTTC
>once|TRBD1|TRBV7-3|TRBJ2-3
CASSQGQPTDTQYF
TGTGCCAGCAGCCAGGGACAGCCCACAGATACGCAGTATTTT